The TCR beta chain under discussion was sequenced for a study of CXCR3-negative and CXCR3-positive naive CD8 T cells. Study overall: Summed over all libraries, TRB reads came to 110 million to 150 million, with about 1.5 +/- 0.3 million per library.

The authors made the TRB cDNA libraries by 5' RACE using UMI labels. TCRdb re-called the 5' RACE reads; every CDR3 protein appears as one record, without DNA. The sample table includes about 98,000 distinct CDR3 sequences. Germline V gene lookup returns CDR1 SGDLS and CDR2 YYNGEE. CDR3 length equals 18 residues. Naive CD8+ T cells were CD45RO-CCR7+CD27+CD95-. On this clonotype: Antigen specificity is unknown.

Whole-study results and caveats: Naive subsets were similarly diverse, while memory CD8+ repertoires were much less diverse. CXCR3-negative naive cells had less hydrophobic TRB CDR3s than did CXCR3-positive naive cells.

The TCR comes from a human donor in good health. Some clones in this sample may be carry-over from other donors' samples. V is TRBV9 and J is TRBJ2-3; TCRdb reports TRBD2, a call that lacks DNA to check it against. Sequenced input: naive CXCR3+ CD8+ T cells from blood. Subset meaning: CD45RO-CCR7+CD27+CD95- naive CD8+ T cells expressing CXCR3 (TNR3+). CDR3: CASSPKTSGLTSTDTQYF.